The next 30 T cell receptor beta chains were all read from a single sample in a study of CD8+ T cells in alopecia areata. Sequencing templates came from extracted RNA that was reverse transcribed into cDNA. Generated by immunoSEQ multiplex PCR, the TCRdb table keeps only in-frame clones and is missing some. The table lists 180,000 or so clones, 58% of them singletons. The treatment: oral pan-JAK inhibitor, 5-10 mg twice daily. The specimen comprised CD4+ T cells sorted from blood, sampled between weeks 55 and 65, from a patient treated with tofacitinib. The receptors come from a human donor with alopecia areata.

The table lists this clone with a few counts. Other DNA sequences in this specimen translate into the identical CDR3. The chain uses TRBV29-1 and TRBJ2-5; a possible D gene is TRBD2 (5 bases). V lost 4 bases to trimming and J lost 4 bases, with 7 bases between them. CDR1 and CDR2 (germline): SQVTM, ANQGSEA. This CDR3 comprises 11 residues. CDR3 nucleotide sequence: TGCAGCGTTGGTCGGGGAGAGACCCAGTACTTC. It translates to CSVGRGETQYF.

The chain is built from TRBV5-1 and TRBJ2-3, with TRBD1 matching over 9 bases. The CDR3 is made up of 15 amino acids. Per germline, CDR1 SGHRS and CDR2 YFSETQ. J lost 5 bases, V lost 0 bases, and 4 bases had no gene match. The CDR3 region is CASSLAGQGLDTQYF. For the CDR3, the DNA is TGCGCCAGCAGCTTGGCCGGACAGGGGTTAGATACGCAGTATTTT.

V is TRBV10-3 and J is TRBJ1-2; D remains unclear. This CDR3 region has 12 residues. V was trimmed by 4 bases and J by 7 bases, leaving 10 bases between them. The germline gives CDR1 ENHRY, CDR2 SYGVKD. The CDR3 nucleotides read TGTGCCATCAGTGGGACCCTACTTGGCTACACCTTC. This codes for CAISGTLLGYTF.

The chain joins TRBV5-1 to TRBJ1-5; D is unresolved. Trimming took 1 base from V and 6 from J, leaving 8 bases between them. This CDR3 comprises 13 residues. Per the germline V gene, CDR1 is SGHRS and CDR2 is YFSETQ. CDR3 bases: TGCGCCAGCAGCTTGTCGGTCGGTCAGCCCCAGCATTTT. Its translation: CASSLSVGQPQHF.

This clone was counted a few times. The chain links TRBV29-1 to TRBJ1-2; 8 nucleotides match TRBD1. The CDR3 sequence is 12 residues long. CDR1 SQVTM and CDR2 ANQGSEA come from the germline V gene. With 4 bases clipped from V and 9 bases from J, the junction kept 7 bases outside the gene matches. The CDR3, as DNA: TGCAGCGTTGTATGGACAGGGAGAAGCTACACCTTC. Amino acid sequence: CSVVWTGRSYTF.

The chain recombines TRBV5-1 with TRBJ2-1; 11 bases are shared with TRBD2. Trimming removed 6 bases from V and 12 bases from J; junction bases left unmatched: 8. Germline assignment: CDR1 SGHRS and CDR2 YFSETQ. The CDR3 consists of 13 residues. CDR3 amino acids: CASKLAGADGQFF. The CDR3 DNA reads TGCGCCAGCAAACTAGCGGGGGCCGACGGGCAGTTCTTC.

The CDR3 protein is CASSQDLQGTEAFF. Written as DNA, the CDR3 is TGTGCCAGCAGCCAAGATTTGCAGGGCACTGAAGCTTTCTTT. The J gene is TRBJ1-1, the V gene TRBV14, with D maybe TRBD1 (5 bases). The germline V gene has CDR1 SGHDN and CDR2 FVKESK. The germline V and J ends were trimmed by 0 bases and 4 bases, with 9 bases remaining between them. The CDR3 runs to 14 residues.

This clone was detected a few times. The rearrangement links TRBV7-2 to TRBJ2-1; TRBD2 agrees at 9 bases. Trimming took 0 bases from V and 6 from J; bases not matched to a gene: 9. Germline lookup yields CDR1 SGHTA and CDR2 FQGNSA. The CDR3 spans 17 residues. CDR3 DNA sequence: TGTGCCAGCAGCTTAGCCACCGGGACTAGCACCGGCAATGAGCAGTTCTTC. The encoded protein is CASSLATGTSTGNEQFF. Full variable domain (rest looked up from reference TRBV7-2 and TRBJ2-1): GAGVSQSPSNKVTEKGKDVELRCDPISGHTALYWYRQSLGQGLEFLIYFQGNSAPDKSGLPSDRFSAERTGGSVSTLTIQRTQQEDSAVYLCASSLATGTSTGNEQFFGPGTRLTVL.

The chain uses TRBV2 and TRBJ1-2, with TRBD1 identical over 9 bases. V lost 7 bases and J lost 5; bases outside the gene matches: 2. The CDR3 is made up of 12 amino acids. Germline CDR1 and CDR2: SNHLY and FYNNEI. Here the CDR3 reads CASTTGGYGYTF. As DNA, the CDR3 is TGTGCCAGCACGACAGGGGGTTATGGCTACACCTTC.

This clone was detected only a few times. The chain recombines TRBV10-3 with TRBJ2-7; D uncertain. This CDR3 spans 15 amino acids. Trimming shortened V by 0 bases and J by 3 bases, and 12 bases separated the two germline ends. Germline CDR1 ENHRY, CDR2 SYGVKD. CDR3 coding DNA: TGTGCCATCAGTGAGTCGAATACCCCGGGCTACGAGCAGTACTTC. Translating gives CAISESNTPGYEQYF.

This chain links TRBV6-1 with TRBJ1-2; 8 nucleotides match TRBD1. The V gene's germline CDR1 is MNHNS and CDR2 SASEGT. CDR3 size: 14 residues. V trimming: 6 bases; J trimming: 4 bases; junction bases outside the gene matches: 7. In nucleotides, the CDR3 is TGTGCCAGCAGGCGGACAGGGACGTCCTATGGCTACACCTTC. The encoded protein is CASRRTGTSYGYTF.

The chain carries TRBV6-5 and TRBJ1-1; no firm D call. Germline V gives CDR1 MNHEY, CDR2 SVGAGI. The germline V and J ends were trimmed by 0 bases and 7 bases, with 12 bases remaining between them. The CDR3 is 14 amino acids. The CDR3 is CASSYSLGRFEAFF. CDR3 bases: TGTGCCAGCAGTTACTCTTTAGGGCGGTTTGAAGCTTTCTTT.

This chain joins TRBV29-1 and TRBJ1-1; 9 nucleotides line up with TRBD1. CDR1 is SQVTM and CDR2 is ANQGSEA in the germline V gene. This CDR3 is built from 14 residues. The V gene end was trimmed by 4 bases and the J gene end by 5 bases; junction bases not matched to a gene: 8. For the CDR3, the DNA is TGCAGCGTTGTTGGAGGGACAGGGAGGACTGAAGCTTTCTTT. Translation gives CSVVGGTGRTEAFF.

A few counts support this clone. The chain uses TRBV30 and TRBJ1-2; possible D gene TRBD1, 6 bases. V shed 7 bases and J shed 8 bases, with 14 bases lying between them. Germline V CDR1 and CDR2: GTSNPN, SVGIG (reference sequence). The CDR3 contains 11 residues. The CDR3 loop is CAYHRAWGYTF. The CDR3 nucleotides are TGTGCCTACCACAGGGCCTGGGGCTACACCTTC.

The chain employs TRBV29-1 and TRBJ2-1; tentative D call: TRBD1 (5 bases). Germline V lookup: CDR1 SQVTM, CDR2 ANQGSEA. The CDR3 covers 12 residues. V lost 4 bases, J lost 8 bases, and 12 bases lay in between. In DNA, the CDR3 is TGCAGCGTTGTGACAGATGGGGATGAGCAGTTCTTC. Translation: CSVVTDGDEQFF.

This clone has a handful of counts. The chain links TRBV7-9 to TRBJ1-6; possible D gene TRBD1, 5 bases. Trimming took off 5 bases at V and 6 bases at J, with 17 bases between the two ends. The CDR3 consists of 16 residues. Germline V gene sequence: CDR1 SEHNR, CDR2 FQNEAQ (reference sequence). In DNA form, the CDR3 reads TGTGCCAGCAGCCCCAGGGTGGTAGCCGGTAATTCACCCCTCCACTTT. It codes for CASSPRVVAGNSPLHF.

This chain links TRBV6-1 with TRBJ2-5; weak D call: TRBD2 (5 bases). CDR1 is MNHNS, CDR2 SASEGT, per germline. This CDR3 contains 11 residues. Trimming pared 6 bases from V and 6 bases from J, leaving 8 bases between. As DNA, the CDR3 is TGTGCCAGCAGGGGCGGGCAGACCCAGTACTTC. Its translation is CASRGGQTQYF.

The rearrangement joins TRBV7-9 to TRBJ2-7; D is perhaps TRBD1 (7 bases). Per germline, CDR1 SEHNR and CDR2 FQNEAQ (reference sequence). The V end was cut by 1 base, the J end by 5 bases, with 15 bases between. The CDR3 is made up of 15 amino acids. DNA of the CDR3: TGTGCCAGCAGCTTAGGCCAGGGGGGCCTCAACGAGCAGTACTTC. The encoded protein is CASSLGQGGLNEQYF.

This clone occurred a few times. V and J are TRBV7-3 and TRBJ2-1; 12 bases line up with TRBD1. The CDR3 covers 19 residues. Germline V lookup: CDR1 SGHTA, CDR2 FQGTGA. With V trimmed by 0 bases and J by 4 bases, 10 bases remained unmatched. The CDR3 reads CASSLTGTGGGRVYNEQFF. CDR3 sequence (DNA): TGTGCCAGCAGCTTAACTGGGACAGGGGGCGGACGAGTTTACAATGAGCAGTTCTTC.

The V gene is TRBV30, the J gene TRBJ2-7; no clear D. CDR3 size: 11 residues. Germline V gene sequence: CDR1 GTSNPN, CDR2 SVGIG (reference sequence). Trimming removed 2 bases at V and 3 bases at J, with 5 bases between. In DNA, the CDR3 is TGTGCCTGGAGTCGTAGCTACGAGCAGTACTTC. Its protein product is CAWSRSYEQYF. Complete variable domain (other parts from reference TRBV30 and TRBJ2-7): SQTIHQWPATLVQPVGSPLSLECTVEGTSNPNLYWYRQAAGRGLQLLFYSVGIGQISSEVPQNLSASRPQDRQFILSSKKLLLSDSGFYLCAWSRSYEQYFGPGTRLTVT.

This chain connects TRBV27 to TRBJ1-2, with D perhaps matching TRBD1 (6 bases). Per the germline V gene, CDR1 is MNHEY and CDR2 is SMNVEV (reference sequence). The V gene lost 3 bases and the J gene lost 5 bases, with 13 bases spanning the gap. The CDR3 is made up of 14 amino acids. The CDR3 here is CASSFSRGAYGYTF. Written as DNA, the CDR3 is TGTGCCAGCAGTTTCTCCAGGGGCGCTTATGGCTACACCTTC.

This sequence joins TRBV7-2 and TRBJ2-1, with TRBD2 matching 11 bases. Germline V gene data show CDR1 as SGHTA and CDR2 as FQGNSA. The CDR3 length is 19 residues. V lost 5 bases to trimming and J lost 6 bases; unmatched junction nucleotides: 18. This CDR3 reads CASSAPGLAVLFSPNEQFF. In DNA, the CDR3 is TGTGCCAGCAGCGCTCCGGGACTAGCGGTTCTCTTTTCCCCCAATGAGCAGTTCTTC.

V is TRBV6-5 and J is TRBJ2-1; D gene uncertain. The CDR3 has 13 residues. With 5 bases removed from V and 4 bases from J, the gap between germline ends came to 9 bases. Per the germline V gene, CDR1 is MNHEY and CDR2 is SVGAGI. The CDR3 loop is CASSHPPYNEQFF. DNA of the CDR3: TGTGCCAGCAGTCACCCCCCATACAATGAGCAGTTCTTC.

The chain couples TRBV4-2 to TRBJ2-7; the match to TRBD1 covers 10 bases. The CDR3 length is 16 residues. Germline-derived CDR1 and CDR2 are LGHNA and YNFKEQ. V dropped 5 bases and J dropped 4; count of bases not matched to a gene: 11. The CDR3 DNA reads as TGTGCCAGCAGCAGACCCGGGGACAGGGGTCCATACGAGCAGTACTTC. Translation gives CASSRPGDRGPYEQYF.

The rearrangement uses TRBV5-6 and TRBJ2-7; TRBD1 matches at 12 bases. CDR1 is SGHDT, CDR2 YYEEEE, per germline. Unmatched junction bases numbered 9, after V lost 6 bases and J lost 5 bases. The CDR3 is made up of 15 amino acids. CDR3 sequence: CASIKWDRGPNEQYF. The CDR3, as DNA: TGTGCCAGCATAAAATGGGACAGGGGGCCCAACGAGCAGTACTTC.

This clone has only a few counts. The chain employs TRBV20-1 and TRBJ1-2, with D unclear. The CDR3 has 11 residues. V lost 0 bases and J lost 1, with 0 bases in between. Germline CDR1 is DFQATT and CDR2 is SNEGSKA (reference sequence). CDR3 region: CSARDNYGYTF. The CDR3 bases are TGCAGTGCTAGAGATAACTATGGCTACACCTTC.

This clone appeared once. Other DNA sequences in the sample encode the same CDR3. The J gene is TRBJ1-2, the V gene TRBV6-5; D is undetermined. The V end lost 0 bases, the J end lost 1 base, and 6 bases lay between the germline ends. Looked up from germline, CDR1 is MNHEY and CDR2 is SVGAGI. The length of the CDR3 is 14 residues. CDR3 sequence: CASSYSSDNYGYTF. The CDR3 nucleotides are TGTGCCAGCAGTTACTCCAGCGATAACTATGGCTACACCTTC.

The chain links TRBV27 to TRBJ2-5, with 7 bases that match TRBD2. The trim removed 2 bases at V and 4 bases at J, leaving 7 bases unmatched. This CDR3 region has 15 residues. The germline CDR1 and CDR2 sequences are MNHEY and SMNVEV (reference sequence). CDR3 amino acids: CASSLMAGVRETQYF. CDR3 coding DNA: TGTGCCAGCAGTTTAATGGCGGGGGTTCGAGAGACCCAGTACTTC.

This clone was counted a few times. The V and J genes are TRBV29-1 and TRBJ1-5; perhaps TRBD1 as D (5 bases). The CDR3 is 11 amino acids. Germline CDR1 reads SQVTM; CDR2 reads ANQGSEA. The V gene lost 7 bases and the J gene lost 4 bases, with 8 bases spanning the gap. The CDR3 reads CSAGTNQPQHF. The CDR3 nucleotides read TGCAGCGCAGGGACTAATCAGCCCCAGCATTTT.

V is TRBV23-1 and J is TRBJ2-1, with 8 bases that match TRBD1. TRBV23-1 is an open reading frame whose function is uncertain. J gave up 7 bases and V 2 bases, and 4 bases lay outside the gene matches. The CDR3 consists of 14 residues. Written as DNA, the CDR3 is TGCGCCAGCAGTCAAGCCCGGACAGGGAATGAGCAGTTCTTC. This encodes CASSQARTGNEQFF.